This T cell receptor (beta chain) was obtained from a study of shared clonotypes between healthy human individuals. To note about this clone: Antigen specificity is unknown.

The data were produced by immunoSEQ multiplex PCR, yet TCRdb's version contains in-frame clones alone and is incomplete. Among 900,000 to 1,200,000 clones listed, around 78% were seen once. Study-wide results and caveats: Read depth was anticipated to influence clonotype sharing among donors. Non-shared clonotypes were found to have lower generation probabilities than the clonotypes that were shared by all four of the sorted-subset donors.

This CDR3 spans 14 amino acids. Trimming left V 3 bases short and J 5 bases short, with 13 bases between. CDR1 SEHNR and CDR2 FQNEAQ come from the germline V gene (reference sequence). J is TRBJ1-1 and V is TRBV7-9, with D maybe TRBD1 (6 bases). The TCR sequence derives from a man aged 18 to 30 in good health. Some clones in this sample may be carry-over from other donors' samples. Sequenced: memory CD4+ T cells from PBMCs. The subset was: CD45RA-negative fraction. CDR3 protein: CASSFSGVRTEAFF. The CDR3 coding sequence is TGTGCCAGCAGCTTTTCAGGGGTAAGGACTGAAGCTTTCTTT.